This TCR beta chain originates from a study of CD8 T cells in ankylosing spondylitis. Study conclusions and caveats: Disease-linked clones bore a CD8+ phenotype, appearing relatively rarely in peripheral blood. Disease-associated clones were reportedly significantly overrepresented in matched ankylosing spondylitis synovial fluid.

The CDR3 is 17 residues long. V was clipped by 3 bases and J by 3 bases; unmatched bases: 12. Germline V gene lookup returns CDR1 MNHEY and CDR2 SMNVEV (reference sequence). Quantitative molecular-barcoded 5'-RACE generated the TCR beta libraries. A single record per CDR3 protein comes from TCRdb applying MiXCR to the 5' RACE reads. The sample lists about 360,000 distinct CDR3 sequences, approximately 14% seen once, with around 1% in the top ten. Comments on this clonotype: Its antigen is undetermined.

V and J are TRBV27 and TRBJ2-7, with 9 positions matching TRBD1. What was sequenced was blood, either unsorted or a sorted T cell fraction (not recorded which). The receptor's source is a male donor with ankylosing spondylitis or in good health (not recorded which). The CDR3 region is CASSFLPTGGKNYEQYF. CDR3 coding DNA: TGTGCCAGCAGTTTTCTACCAACAGGGGGCAAGAACTACGAGCAGTACTTC.